This is a list of T cell receptor beta chains from one sample in a study of T-cell reconstitution after alpha-beta-depleted transplantation in children. TCRdb passed the PCR reads through MiXCR, listing each CDR3 protein once. Here the sample spans 640,000 or so distinct CDR3 sequences, roughly 15% being singletons. The material sequenced was PBMCs from the stem cell graft donor, taken from the stem cell graft. The receptors were sampled from a human donor who donated a stem cell graft to a child with acute myeloid leukemia. Each CDR3 is given with its conserved first and last residue. The D gene is left open where the match is weak. Expanded clones get a size class; other rows say once, few or many, or leave the size out.

j_call | clone_size | d_call | v_call | cdr3_nt | cdr3_aa
TRBJ2-6 | many | . | TRBV5-5 | TGTGCCAGCAGCTTGCCCAGGTACGATGGGGCCAACGTCCTGACTTTC | CASSLPRYDGANVLTF
TRBJ2-5 | many | . | TRBV20-1 | TGCAGTGCTAGCATCTCAGGGAGGGAGACCCAGTACTTC | CSASISGRETQYF
TRBJ2-7 | . | . | TRBV7-2 | TGTGCCAGCAGCCCCATAGGGCGGACGGGGAACTCCTACGAGCAGTACTTC | CASSPIGRTGNSYEQYF
TRBJ2-1 | . | . | TRBV25-1 | TGTGCCAGCAGTCGGACTGATCTAGGCAATGAGCAGTTCTTC | CASSRTDLGNEQFF
TRBJ2-5 | . | . | TRBV7-6 | TGTGCCAGCAGCTCCGGGTACCAAGAGACCCAGTACTTC | CASSSGYQETQYF
TRBJ1-1 | . | . | TRBV11-3 | TGTGCCAGCAGCTTGCCCCCTCTCACTGAAGCTTTCTTT | CASSLPPLTEAFF
TRBJ1-6 | many | . | TRBV4-3 | TGCGCCAGCAGCCAAGAAACGCGAAAAGGTTCACCCCTCCACTTT | CASSQETRKGSPLHF
TRBJ1-6 | many | . | TRBV7-2 | TGTGCCAGCAGCTTTAGTACGGGACGGGGTAATTCACCCCTCCACTTT | CASSFSTGRGNSPLHF
TRBJ1-2 | once | TRBD1 | TRBV11-2 | TGTGCCAGCAGCTACCGGGACAGGAGTCATGAGGTTACAGCTAACTATGGCTACACCTTC | CASSYRDRSHEVTANYGYTF
TRBJ1-1 | . | TRBD1 | TRBV5-1 | TGCGCCAGCGCACAGGGGGGGACCATGAACACTGAAGCTTTCTTT | CASAQGGTMNTEAFF
TRBJ2-7 | few | TRBD1 | TRBV5-1 | TGCGCCAGCAGCATCGACAGGGGGGTCTCCTACGAGCAGTACTTC | CASSIDRGVSYEQYF
TRBJ2-3 | . | . | TRBV7-2 | TGTGCCAGCAGCGTAGGCGTGACAGATACGCAGTATTTT | CASSVGVTDTQYF
TRBJ2-5 | . | TRBD2 | TRBV7-8 | TGTGCCAGCAGCTTCCGGCTAGCGGGGGGTGGAGAGACCCAGTACTTC | CASSFRLAGGGETQYF
TRBJ2-3 | . | TRBD1 | TRBV24-1 | TGTGCCACCAGTGAACAGGGGTCGACAGATACGCAGTATTTT | CATSEQGSTDTQYF
TRBJ1-4 | few | . | TRBV7-8 | TGTGCCAGCAGCCGGGGACTGCTGAATGAAAAACTGTTTTTT | CASSRGLLNEKLFF
TRBJ1-2 | few | . | TRBV7-2 | TGTGCCAGCAGCTTCGTCGGGGGCGCGAGTGGCTACACCTTC | CASSFVGGASGYTF
TRBJ1-2 | few | TRBD1 | TRBV7-9 | TGTGCCAGCAGCCAGACAGGGGGAAGTGGCTACACCTTC | CASSQTGGSGYTF
TRBJ2-7 | many | . | TRBV29-1 | TGCAGCGTTCCGGGAGCCTACGAGCAGTACTTC | CSVPGAYEQYF
TRBJ1-1 | . | . | TRBV4-2 | TGTGCCAGCAGCCAAGAAGAAGGAGGAGGGGCAAACACTGAAGCTTTCTTT | CASSQEEGGGANTEAFF
TRBJ1-6 | . | . | TRBV6-1 | TGTGCCAGCAGTAAGGGACCTAATAATTCACCCCTCCACTTT | CASSKGPNNSPLHF
TRBJ2-7 | many | . | TRBV4-3 | TGCGCCAGCAGCCAAGAGAGAACAGCGACCTACGAGCAGTACTTC | CASSQERTATYEQYF
TRBJ2-7 | few | . | TRBV5-1 | TGCGCCAGCAGCTTAACGACAGTGAGCGACGAGCAGTACTTC | CASSLTTVSDEQYF
TRBJ1-2 | many | . | TRBV20-1 | TGCAGTGCTTTAGGGGGTTCAGCTAACTATGGCTACACCTTC | CSALGGSANYGYTF
TRBJ2-2 | . | . | TRBV5-4 | TGTGCCAGCAGCTCAACCAACTACACCGGGGAGCTGTTTTTT | CASSSTNYTGELFF
TRBJ1-4 | . | . | TRBV4-1 | TGCGCCAGCAGCCAAGTCCTCTTGGGGGTTGGGGATGAAAAACTGTTTTTT | CASSQVLLGVGDEKLFF
TRBJ2-1 | . | TRBD1 | TRBV7-9 | TGTGCCAGCAGCTTAGGCGGGGGACAGGGGCCCTACAATGAGCAGTTCTTC | CASSLGGGQGPYNEQFF
TRBJ2-4 | many | . | TRBV20-1 | TGCAGTGCACAGGGGGGGCGCAGGACCAAAAACATTCAGTACTTC | CSAQGGRRTKNIQYF
TRBJ1-2 | few | . | TRBV4-1 | TGCGCCAGCAGCCAAGGTCCTACTTCGGCGACCTATGGCTACACCTTC | CASSQGPTSATYGYTF
TRBJ2-2 | . | . | TRBV10-1 | TGCGCCAGCAGTCCCGGCCTCCAAGGGGAGCTGTTTTTT | CASSPGLQGELFF